What follows is one TCR beta chain and its context. This sample is drawn from a study of blood T cell repertoires in COVID-19. As for the study in general: PBMCs, B-cell-depleted T cells, or T cells were the source of the cDNA or gDNA that made up the material.

Original data processing: By means of reference gene primer amplification, nucleated cell counts were estimated. Profiling relied on immunoSEQ multiplex PCR, and the TCRdb table lists in-frame clones only, not all of them. That table is the source of V, J and clone size, and D and trimming were worked out from the DNA. Among over 400,000 clones, 75% to 90% were seen once, and the ten largest hold more than 3%. CDR3 length: 13 residues. With 7 bases removed from V and 0 bases from J, the gap between germline ends came to 9 bases. In germline, CDR1 is MNHEY, CDR2 SVGAGI. The sequence was collected from a human donor in a cohort sampled during active COVID-19. The sample consisted of peripheral blood. V usage is TRBV6-5 and J usage is TRBJ1-1; the D gene is possibly TRBD1 (6 bases). This CDR3 reads CASMGAMNTEAFF. In DNA, the CDR3 is TGTGCCAGCATGGGGGCCATGAACACTGAAGCTTTCTTT.